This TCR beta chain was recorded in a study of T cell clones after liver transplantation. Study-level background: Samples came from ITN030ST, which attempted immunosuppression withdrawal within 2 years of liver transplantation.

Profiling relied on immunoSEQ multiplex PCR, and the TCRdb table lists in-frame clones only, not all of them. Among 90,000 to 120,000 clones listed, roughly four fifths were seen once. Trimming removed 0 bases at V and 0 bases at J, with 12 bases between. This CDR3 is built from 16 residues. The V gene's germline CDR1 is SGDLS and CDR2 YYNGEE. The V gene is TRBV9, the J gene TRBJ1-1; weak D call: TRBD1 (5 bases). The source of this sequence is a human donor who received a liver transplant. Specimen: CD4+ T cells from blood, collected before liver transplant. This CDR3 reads CASSVEQGLMNTEAFF. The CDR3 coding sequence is TGTGCCAGCAGCGTAGAGCAGGGTCTCATGAACACTGAAGCTTTCTTT.